Reported below is one TCR beta chain. What it binds is not known. These data are taken from a study of CD8 T cells in Susac syndrome. Study outcomes and limitations: It was acknowledged in the study that its TCR sequencing and HLA analysis involved a relatively small number of individuals.

Reverse transcription of roughly 0.5 to 1 ug RNA was performed with random hexamers. The amplification used immunoSEQ multiplex PCR on TCR beta CDR3; it spanned 54 Vbeta and 13 Jbeta. In TCRdb, the immunoSEQ multiplex PCR reads were re-called with MiXCR into one record per CDR3 protein. The sample shows roughly 88,000 distinct CDR3 sequences, approximately 96% of them seen only once. From blood CD8+ and CD4+ T cells, the TCR beta chain was sequenced. The CD8+ and CD4+ T cells were isolated magnetically using a negative isolation approach, whereas the TEMRA cells were enriched by FACS. The V gene's germline CDR1 is MNHEY and CDR2 SVGAGI. This CDR3 spans 16 amino acids. V lost 0 bases to trimming and J lost 2 bases, with 11 bases between them.

Sample: CD8+ T cells from PBMCs. This TCR derives from a human donor with Susac syndrome. The chain employs TRBV6-5 and TRBJ1-5; D possibly corresponds to TRBD1 (5 bases). The CDR3 coding sequence is TGTGCCAGCAGTTACTCGGGGACGGGGGGCAATCAGCCCCAGCATTTT. Its protein is CASSYSGTGGNQPQHF.